Included here is one TCR beta chain sequence, with context. CDR1 SQVTM and CDR2 ANQGSEA come from the germline V gene. The CDR3 is 14 amino acids. V lost 6 bases, J lost 0 bases, and 7 bases stayed unmatched. Unique molecular identifiers were attached to individual cDNA molecules during library preparation. One entry per CDR3 protein, called by TCRdb with MiXCR from the 5' RACE reads. The data hold roughly 120,000 distinct CDR3 sequences, with 15% to 20% observed a single time. Blood, whole and unfractionated, served as the source for total RNA extraction. This record belongs to a study of human T cells and chemical hapten exposure.

The rearrangement uses TRBV29-1 and TRBJ2-7, with TRBD1 matching over 8 bases. The TCR originated in a human donor in good health. The CDR3 DNA sequence: TGCAGCGTGCAACGGACAGGGTTCTCCTACGAGCAGTACTTC. Its protein product is CSVQRTGFSYEQYF.